This T cell receptor beta chain was profiled in a study of blood T cell repertoires in COVID-19. Study background: Sites in the United States, Italy and Spain provided acute and convalescent COVID-19 samples. In each case, the material was cDNA or gDNA derived from T cells, B-cell-depleted T cells, or PBMCs.

The trim removed 5 bases at V and 6 bases at J, leaving 12 bases unmatched. CDR3 size: 18 residues. CDR1 and CDR2 (germline): MNHEY, SVGEGT. Profiled with immunoSEQ multiplex PCR; TCRdb holds only in-frame clones, not every one. The profile shows roughly 73,000 clones, about 82% of them singletons. This receptor was identified in a woman in her sixties with acute or convalescent COVID-19. The sequenced sample consisted of peripheral blood. The chain has TRBV6-2 or TRBV6-3 and TRBJ2-3; 15 bases agree with TRBD2. The DNA for the CDR3 is TGTGCCAGCAGTCCCCTCTTCGGACTAGCGGGAGGGACGGATACGCAGTATTTT. Encoded protein: CASSPLFGLAGGTDTQYF.